This TCR beta chain stems from a study of blood T cell repertoires in COVID-19. CDR3 length: 16 amino acids. From germline, CDR1 is SGDLS and CDR2 YYNGEE. After removal of 4 bases from V and 5 bases from J, the junction contained 8 bases not matched to a gene. Original processing notes: Estimates of nucleated cell counts were drawn from the amplification of reference gene primers. TCRdb keeps only in-frame clones here, not all; method: immunoSEQ multiplex PCR. V, J and clone size are those of that table, while D and trimming were read from the DNA. The table lists fewer than 200,000 clones, around 67% of them singletons.

Material: peripheral blood. This TCR was sampled from a woman aged 80 or over with acute or convalescent COVID-19. The chain couples TRBV9 to TRBJ2-3; 12 bases match TRBD2. This CDR3 reads CASSTHRLAGEDTQYF. The CDR3 DNA reads TGTGCCAGCAGCACCCACCGACTAGCGGGAGAAGATACGCAGTATTTT.